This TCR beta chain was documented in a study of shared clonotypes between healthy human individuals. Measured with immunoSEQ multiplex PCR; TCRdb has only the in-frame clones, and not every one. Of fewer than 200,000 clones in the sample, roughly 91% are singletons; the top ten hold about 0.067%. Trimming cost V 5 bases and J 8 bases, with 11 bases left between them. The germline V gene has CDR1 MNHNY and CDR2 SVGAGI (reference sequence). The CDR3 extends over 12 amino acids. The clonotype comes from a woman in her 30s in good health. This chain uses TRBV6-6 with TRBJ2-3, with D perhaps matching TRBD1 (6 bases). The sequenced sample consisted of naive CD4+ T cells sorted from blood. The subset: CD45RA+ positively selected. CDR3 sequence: CASSHRETTQYF. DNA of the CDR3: TGTGCCAGCAGTCACAGGGAGACTACGCAGTATTTT.